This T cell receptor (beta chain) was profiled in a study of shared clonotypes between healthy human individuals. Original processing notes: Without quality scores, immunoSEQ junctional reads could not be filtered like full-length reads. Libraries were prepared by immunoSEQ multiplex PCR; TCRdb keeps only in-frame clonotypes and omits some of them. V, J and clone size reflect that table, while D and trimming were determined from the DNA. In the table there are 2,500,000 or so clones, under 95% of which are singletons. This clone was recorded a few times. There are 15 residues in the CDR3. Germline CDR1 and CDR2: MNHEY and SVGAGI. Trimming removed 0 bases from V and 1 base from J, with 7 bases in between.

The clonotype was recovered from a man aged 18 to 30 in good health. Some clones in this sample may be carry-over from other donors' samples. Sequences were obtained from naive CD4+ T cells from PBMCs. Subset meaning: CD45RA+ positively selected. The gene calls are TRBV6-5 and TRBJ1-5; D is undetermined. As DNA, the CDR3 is TGTGCCAGCAGTTACTCGTGGTGGAGCAATCAGCCCCAGCATTTT. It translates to CASSYSWWSNQPQHF.